This T cell receptor (beta chain) was identified in a study of blood T cell repertoires in COVID-19 (TCRdb year 2020). A note on the overall study: Collaborator samples came from the United States, Italy and Spain and covered acute and convalescent phases of COVID-19. The material from the prospective study consisted of cDNA or gDNA derived from T cells, B-cell-depleted T cells, or PBMCs. Deeply sampled blood TCRbeta repertoires from subjects exposed to, actively infected with, or recovered from COVID-19 were included in the dataset. The repertoires were released in a freely available public database intended as a resource for research on the immune response to SARS-CoV-2. Samples came from the ongoing ImmuneRACE study (first 160 participants) plus 1,254 subjects from 6 global collaborators. Nearly every sample came with metadata listing a de-identified subject ID, COVID-19 status, age in years and sex. HLA class I and class II types, where available, came from metadata supplied by the sample provider rather than from assay-based typing.

The study at large found these results: How much clinical and demographic metadata was included differed by source and by participant, and the metadata was provided uncurated.

From a lookup of the germline V gene, CDR1 and CDR2 are SGHRS and YFSETQ. The CDR3 runs 14 amino acids, cysteine and phenylalanine included. The read is trimmed to its CDR3 DNA, 42 bases read in frame from base 1. Between the V and J ends, shortened by 2 bases and 7 bases respectively, the junction contains 12 bases. TCRbeta CDR3 regions were amplified from genomic DNA using the immunoSEQ Assay, a bias-controlled multiplex PCR. Per the authors' processing: Nucleated cell counts per sample were estimated from amplification of reference gene primers within the assay. Sequence reads were collapsed and filtered to measure the absolute abundance of every unique TCRbeta CDR3 rearrangement. For each sample, productive Simpson clonality was calculated as the square root of Simpson's diversity index across productive rearrangements. This is the immuneACCESS table as TCRdb keeps it, with only in-frame sequences that have V and J called. A part of the clones is gone; compared with another copy, unresolved V genes explain less than half, and the rest is unexplained. The DNA was the basis for D and trimming; V, J and clone size are from that table. The sample table shows roughly 87,000 clones, and more than 75% are seen once. The ten top clones hold around 5.3% of the sample.

Whole blood was collected in K2EDTA tubes by collaborating institutions according to the institutions' own protocols. For TCRbeta analysis, collaborator samples were shipped as frozen whole blood, as isolated PBMCs, or as DNA extracted from either sample type. A remark on this clone: No cognate antigen has been identified for it. There are no base qualities to consult, and no much larger clone falls within one base.

The sample consisted of peripheral blood. This TCR derives from a man in his forties with acute or convalescent COVID-19. The chain is assembled from TRBV5-1 and TRBJ1-4; the D gene is perhaps TRBD1, from 5 matching bases. The DNA sequence follows: TGCGCCAGCAGCTTCGGCGGGGCGTCTGAAAAACTGTTTTTT. Its product reads: CASSFGGASEKLFF.